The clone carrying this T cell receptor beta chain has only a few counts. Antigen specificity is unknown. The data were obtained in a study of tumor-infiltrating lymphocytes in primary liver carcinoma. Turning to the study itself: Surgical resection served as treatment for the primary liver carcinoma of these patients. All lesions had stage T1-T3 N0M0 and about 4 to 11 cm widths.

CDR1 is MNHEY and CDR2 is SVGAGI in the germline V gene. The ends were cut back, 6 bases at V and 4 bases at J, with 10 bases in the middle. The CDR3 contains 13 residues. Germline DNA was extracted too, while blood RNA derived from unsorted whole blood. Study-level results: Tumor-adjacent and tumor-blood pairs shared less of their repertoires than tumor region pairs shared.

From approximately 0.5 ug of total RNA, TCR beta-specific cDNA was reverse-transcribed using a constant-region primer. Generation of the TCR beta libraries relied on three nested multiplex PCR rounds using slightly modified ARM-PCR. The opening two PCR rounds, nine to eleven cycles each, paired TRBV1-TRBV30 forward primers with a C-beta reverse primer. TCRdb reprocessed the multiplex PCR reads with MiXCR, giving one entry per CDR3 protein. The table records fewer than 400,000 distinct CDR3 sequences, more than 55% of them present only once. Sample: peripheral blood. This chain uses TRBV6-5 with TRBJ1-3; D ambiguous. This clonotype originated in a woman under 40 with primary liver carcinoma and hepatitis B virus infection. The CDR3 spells CASRSPTGNTIYF. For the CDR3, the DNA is TGTGCCAGCAGATCGCCCACAGGAAACACCATATATTTT.